A single sample is the source of the 12 T cell receptor beta chains below, sequenced in a study of OX40 agonist ivuxolimab in advanced cancers. The repertoire was sequenced with immunoSEQ multiplex PCR; TCRdb's copy has only in-frame clones and lacks some. The sample has nearly 25,000 clones, around 82% seen once. Sequences were derived from CD4+ or CD8+ T cells sorted from blood, sampled in a trial of the OX40 agonist ivuxolimab. The receptors stem from an adult with an advanced solid tumor such as melanoma, head and neck, liver or kidney cancer.

The chain uses TRBV19 and TRBJ2-2; 7 bases align to TRBD2. Unmatched junction bases numbered 6, after V lost 4 bases and J lost 10 bases. Germline CDR1 and CDR2: LNHDA and SQIVND (reference sequence). The CDR3 consists of 13 residues. The CDR3 DNA follows: TGTGCCAGTAGTACACTAGCGTCAATGGAGCTGTTTTTT. Encoded protein: CASSTLASMELFF.

This clone was observed a handful of times. The gene calls are TRBV5-4 and TRBJ2-5; D unresolved. The CDR3 totals 13 residues. V was clipped by 0 bases and J by 4 bases, with 7 bases between them. Looked up from germline, CDR1 is SGHNT and CDR2 is YYREEE (reference sequence). DNA for the CDR3: TGTGCCAGCAGCTTGGTTCCCTCAGAGACCCAGTACTTC. Translating it yields CASSLVPSETQYF.

The rearrangement uses TRBV14 and TRBJ2-7; D possibly matches TRBD1 or TRBD2 (6 bases each). The CDR3 is made up of 15 amino acids. Trimming removed 1 base from V and 3 bases from J, with 13 bases in between. Germline values: CDR1 SGHDN, CDR2 FVKESK. CDR3 bases: TGTGCCAGCAGCCAAGCCCCGGGGGCCCACTACGAGCAGTACTTC. This sequence encodes CASSQAPGAHYEQYF. The full variable domain, with the rest looked up from reference TRBV14 and TRBJ2-7, is EAGVTQFPSHSVIEKGQTVTLRCDPISGHDNLYWYRRVMGKEIKFLLHFVKESKQDESGMPNNRFLAERTGGTYSTLKVQPAELEDSGVYFCASSQAPGAHYEQYFGPGTRLTVT.

This clone was found once. V is TRBV29-1 and J is TRBJ2-1; TRBD1 aligns across 7 bases. The trim removed 3 bases at V and 5 bases at J, leaving 10 bases unmatched. The CDR3 has 15 residues. CDR1 is SQVTM, CDR2 ANQGSEA, per germline. The CDR3 region is CSVEDDPGQNNEQFF. DNA of the CDR3: TGCAGCGTTGAGGACGATCCGGGACAGAACAATGAGCAGTTCTTC.

This clone was seen a handful of times. The rearrangement links TRBV19 to TRBJ1-5; unclear D gene. CDR3 length: 13 amino acids. Between the trimmed V and J ends, which lost 7 bases and 7 bases, there was a span of 14 bases. Germline V CDR1 and CDR2: LNHDA, SQIVND (reference sequence). The CDR3 loop reads CASNLLNRQPQHF. CDR3 DNA sequence: TGTGCCAGTAACCTCCTTAATAGACAGCCCCAGCATTTT.

A word on this clone: At the DNA level, this CDR3 is encoded by other sequences in the same sample as well. The chain recombines TRBV28 with TRBJ2-7; no firm D call. Trimming left V 7 bases short and J 2 bases short, with 12 bases between. This CDR3 contains 13 residues. The germline V gene has CDR1 MDHEN and CDR2 SYDVKM. The CDR3 DNA follows: TGTGCCAGCATAGCTCCAGTAACCTACGAGCAGTACTTC. It encodes CASIAPVTYEQYF.

This rearrangement joins TRBV7-2 to TRBJ1-1, with 8 bases aligning to TRBD1. Germline CDR1 reads SGHTA; CDR2 reads FQGNSA. V dropped 5 bases and J dropped 1; count of bases not matched to a gene: 3. The length of the CDR3 is 14 residues. CDR3 sequence reads: CASSRDRGNTEAFF. The CDR3 DNA reads as TGTGCCAGCAGCCGAGACAGGGGGAACACTGAAGCTTTCTTT.

This chain connects TRBV27 to TRBJ2-7; D is possibly TRBD1 or TRBD2 (5 bases each). Germline V gives CDR1 MNHEY, CDR2 SMNVEV (reference sequence). This CDR3 is 15 amino acids long. Trimming pared 5 bases from V and 4 bases from J, leaving 18 bases between. The CDR3 bases are TGTGCCAGCAGTGGGAAAGGGACGGAGTCGTACGAGCAGTACTTC. Amino acid sequence: CASSGKGTESYEQYF.

The rearrangement uses TRBV11-2 and TRBJ2-3; D remains ambiguous. Deletions cut 0 bases from V and 0 bases from J, with 13 bases between. The CDR3 extends over 17 amino acids. Looked up from germline, CDR1 is SGHAT and CDR2 is FQNNGV. Written as DNA, the CDR3 is TGTGCCAGCAGCTTAGATCAAGGCGGTGGTAGCACAGATACGCAGTATTTT. Its translation is CASSLDQGGGSTDTQYF.

The chain links TRBV18 to TRBJ2-1; 9 bases match TRBD1. The CDR3 loop spans 14 amino acids. V lost 5 bases, J lost 7 bases, and 6 bases stayed unmatched. CDR1 is KGHSH and CDR2 is LQKENI in the germline V gene. CDR3 loop: CASSTGTGRNEQFF. CDR3 bases: TGTGCCAGCTCAACCGGGACAGGGCGGAATGAGCAGTTCTTC.

The chain combines TRBV14 with TRBJ1-5; TRBD1 is a possible D gene (6 bases). Germline V CDR1 and CDR2: SGHDN, FVKESK. Between the trimmed V and J ends, which lost 4 bases and 5 bases, there was a span of 12 bases. The CDR3 length is 14 residues. CDR3: CASSPTGHDQPQHF. The CDR3 DNA reads TGTGCCAGCAGCCCGACAGGTCATGATCAGCCCCAGCATTTT.

This chain joins TRBV28 and TRBJ2-3; D is perhaps TRBD1 (6 bases). Trimming removed 5 bases from V and 3 bases from J, with 9 bases in between. CDR3 length: 13 residues. From germline, CDR1 is MDHEN and CDR2 SYDVKM. Here the CDR3 DNA reads TGTGCCAGCAGTCCGACAGGTACAGATACGCAGTATTTT. It specifies CASSPTGTDTQYF.